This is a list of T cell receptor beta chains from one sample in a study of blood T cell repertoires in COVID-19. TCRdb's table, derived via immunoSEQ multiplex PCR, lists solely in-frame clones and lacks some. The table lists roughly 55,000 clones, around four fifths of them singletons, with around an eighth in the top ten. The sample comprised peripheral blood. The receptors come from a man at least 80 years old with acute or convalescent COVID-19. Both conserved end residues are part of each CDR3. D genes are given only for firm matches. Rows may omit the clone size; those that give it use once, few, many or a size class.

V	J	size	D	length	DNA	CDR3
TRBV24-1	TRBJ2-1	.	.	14	TGTGCCACCCGCCGAGGGACTGGGTATGATGAGCAGTTCTTC	CATRRGTGYDEQFF
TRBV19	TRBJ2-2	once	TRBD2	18	TGTGCCAGTAGTCAAGGGGCTAGCGGGGGGTCCCACGGCGGGGAGCTGTTTTTT	CASSQGASGGSHGGELFF
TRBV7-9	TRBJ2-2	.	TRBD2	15	TGTGCCAGCAGCTTAGGGACTAGATACACCGGGGAGCTGTTTTTT	CASSLGTRYTGELFF
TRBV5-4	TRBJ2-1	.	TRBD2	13	TGTGCCAGCAGCCTGGCTAGCGGGTATGAGCAGTTCTTC	CASSLASGYEQFF
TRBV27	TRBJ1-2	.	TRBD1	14	TGTGCCAGCAGTTTAAAGACAGGGGCTTCTGGCTACACCTTC	CASSLKTGASGYTF
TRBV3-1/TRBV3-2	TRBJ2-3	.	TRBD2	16	TGTGCCAGCAGCCAAGGAAGGACTAGCGGGGCAGATACGCAGTATTTT	CASSQGRTSGADTQYF
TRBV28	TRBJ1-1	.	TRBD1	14	TGTGCCAGCAGTTTTGACAGGGCGGACACTGAAGCTTTCTTT	CASSFDRADTEAFF
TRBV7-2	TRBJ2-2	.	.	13	TGTGCCAGCAGCAACCGACAGTACGGGGAGCTGTTTTTT	CASSNRQYGELFF
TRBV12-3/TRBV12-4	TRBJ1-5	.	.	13	TGTGCCAGCAGTCCCCAGGTCGAGCAGCCCCAGCATTTT	CASSPQVEQPQHF
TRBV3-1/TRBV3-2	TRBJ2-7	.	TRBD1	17	TGTGCCAGCAGCCAAGTGATGGGACAGGTGGGCTCCTACGAGCAGTACTTC	CASSQVMGQVGSYEQYF
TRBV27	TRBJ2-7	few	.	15	TGTGCCAGCAGGGGGAACAGGGCAATCTCCTACGAGCAGTACTTC	CASRGNRAISYEQYF
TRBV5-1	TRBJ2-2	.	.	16	TGCGCCAGCACACATGTGGGAGTCGCGAACACCGGGGAGCTGTTTTTT	CASTHVGVANTGELFF
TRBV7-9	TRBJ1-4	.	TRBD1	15	TGTGCCAGCAGCTTAGGAGGGGCGACAGGGCTAAAACTGTTTTTT	CASSLGGATGLKLFF
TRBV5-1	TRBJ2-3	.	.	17	TGCGCCAGCAGCTTGCGGGCCCCAGCGGCTAGCACAGATACGCAGTATTTT	CASSLRAPAASTDTQYF